This T cell receptor (beta chain) was identified during a study of post-analysis software for immune sequencing data. About the research overall: Multiple sclerosis in the patients followed relapsing-remitting, secondary progressive and progressive-relapsing courses.

Notes on this clonotype: Its antigen is still unknown.

Study-level findings and limits: A few TRBV segments occurring more often in patients than controls included TRBV5-6, TRBV5-1 and TRBV20-1. Normalized Chao1 diversity was significantly reduced in patients versus controls. Under the F measure, samples that were prepared in one batch clustered strongly together.

Incorporated into the TCR beta cDNA libraries were unique molecular identifiers, which served to reduce PCR and sequencing biases. When roughly 0.9 to 10 million T cells were used, they gave approximately 530,000 cDNA molecules. TCRdb recomputed calls from the PCR reads with MiXCR, one row per CDR3 protein. This table has roughly 670,000 distinct CDR3 sequences, roughly three fifths appearing once. V lost 2 bases, J lost 0 bases, and 6 bases stayed unmatched. This CDR3 contains 16 residues. Germline assignment: CDR1 ENHRY and CDR2 SYGVKD. The TCR originated in a girl aged 2-10 years with multiple sclerosis. The chain employs TRBV10-3 and TRBJ1-1, with 7 bases fitting TRBD1. The source material was blood. CDR3 sequence: CAISEGSGTVNTEAFF. In DNA form, the CDR3 reads TGTGCCATCAGTGAGGGGTCCGGGACAGTGAACACTGAAGCTTTCTTT.